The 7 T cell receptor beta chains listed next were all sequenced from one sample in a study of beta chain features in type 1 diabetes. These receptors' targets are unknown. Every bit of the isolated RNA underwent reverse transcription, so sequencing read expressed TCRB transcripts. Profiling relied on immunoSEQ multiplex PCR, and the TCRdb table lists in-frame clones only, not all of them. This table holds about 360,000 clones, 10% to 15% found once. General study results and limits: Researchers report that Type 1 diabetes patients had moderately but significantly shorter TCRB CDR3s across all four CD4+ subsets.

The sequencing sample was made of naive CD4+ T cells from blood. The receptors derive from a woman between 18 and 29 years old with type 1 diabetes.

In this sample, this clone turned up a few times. The CDR3 loop reads CASSRDPGQIYEQYF. CDR3 DNA: TGTGCCAGCAGTCGAGACCCGGGACAAATCTACGAGCAGTACTTC. The chain combines TRBV6-5 with TRBJ2-7; TRBD1 is a possible D gene (6 bases). The CDR3 covers 15 residues. V gave up 5 bases and J gave up 3 bases, with 17 bases separating them. Germline V gives CDR1 MNHEY, CDR2 SVGAGI.

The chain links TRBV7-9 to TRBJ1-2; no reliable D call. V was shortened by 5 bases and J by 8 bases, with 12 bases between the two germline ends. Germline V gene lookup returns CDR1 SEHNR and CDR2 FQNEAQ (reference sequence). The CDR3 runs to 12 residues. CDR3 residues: CASSPGVQGYTF. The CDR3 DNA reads TGTGCCAGCAGCCCTGGAGTCCAAGGCTACACCTTC.

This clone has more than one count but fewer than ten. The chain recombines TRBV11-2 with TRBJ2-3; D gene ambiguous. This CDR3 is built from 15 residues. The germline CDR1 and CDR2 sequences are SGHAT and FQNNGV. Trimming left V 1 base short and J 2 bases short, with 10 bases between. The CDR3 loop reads CASSLGAINTDTQYF. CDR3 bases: TGTGCCAGCAGCTTAGGAGCTATTAACACAGATACGCAGTATTTT.

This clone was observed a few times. CDR3 residues: CATSREGAGTEAFF. For the CDR3, the DNA is TGTGCCACCAGCAGAGAGGGCGCAGGCACTGAAGCTTTCTTT. This chain links TRBV15 with TRBJ1-1; D call uncertain. The CDR3 runs 14 residues. Deletions cut 0 bases from V and 4 bases from J, with 9 bases between. Germline V gene lookup returns CDR1 LNHNV and CDR2 YYDKDF (reference sequence).

The CDR3 is CAWSGQGAYEQYF. As DNA, the CDR3 is TGTGCCTGGAGTGGCCAGGGGGCATACGAGCAGTACTTC. The chain has TRBV30 and TRBJ2-7, with 8 bases identical to TRBD1. CDR1 and CDR2 (germline): GTSNPN, SVGIG (reference sequence). The CDR3 is 13 residues long. The V and J ends lost 1 base and 4 bases, in that order; junction bases with no gene match: 3. The full variable domain, with the rest looked up from reference TRBV30 and TRBJ2-7, is SQTIHQWPATLVQPVGSPLSLECTVEGTSNPNLYWYRQAAGRGLQLLFYSVGIGQISSEVPQNLSASRPQDRQFILSSKKLLLSDSGFYLCAWSGQGAYEQYFGPGTRLTVT.

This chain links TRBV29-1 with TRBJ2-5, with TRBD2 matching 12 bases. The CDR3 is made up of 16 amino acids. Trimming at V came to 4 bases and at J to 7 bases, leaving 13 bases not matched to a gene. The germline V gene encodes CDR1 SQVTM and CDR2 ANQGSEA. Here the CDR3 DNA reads TGCAGCGTTGTCGGTGCGACTAGCGGGAGTTTTGGGACCCAGTACTTC. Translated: CSVVGATSGSFGTQYF.

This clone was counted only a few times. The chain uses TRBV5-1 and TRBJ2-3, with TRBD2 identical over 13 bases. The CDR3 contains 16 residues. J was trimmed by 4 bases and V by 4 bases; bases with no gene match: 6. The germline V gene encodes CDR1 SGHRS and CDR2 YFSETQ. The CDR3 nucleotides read TGCGCCAGCAGCCCACGACTAGCGGGAGGTGCAGATACGCAGTATTTT. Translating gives CASSPRLAGGADTQYF.